Given below is one T cell receptor beta chain in context. This entry belongs to a study of graft-versus-host responses after intestinal transplantation. Background on the study: Among the recipients, all got anti-thymocyte globulin induction and then tacrolimus and steroids for roughly three years.

J lost 6 bases, V lost 6 bases, and 6 bases had no gene match. The V gene's germline CDR1 is SNHLY and CDR2 FYNNEI. The CDR3 loop spans 14 amino acids. Sequencing was performed with immunoSEQ multiplex PCR; in TCRdb, only in-frame clones are kept and a portion is missing. This repertoire shows tens of thousands of clones, over 85% found once; its top ten account for 1.5% to 2%. This clonotype was sampled from a human patient who received an intestinal transplant, so some T cells may come from the graft donor. The sample here was PBMCs, taken 26 days after transplant. The gene calls are TRBV2 and TRBJ2-2, with 8 bases lining up with TRBD1. The CDR3 region is CASSRGQSPGELFF. Written as DNA, the CDR3 is TGTGCCAGCAGCAGGGGGCAGTCTCCCGGGGAGCTGTTTTTT.